The 15 T cell receptor beta chains listed next were all sequenced from one sample in a study of chemoradiotherapy in HPV16-positive cancers. Generated by immunoSEQ multiplex PCR, the TCRdb table keeps only in-frame clones and is missing some. This sample has 13,000 or so clones, with less than 70% found just once. Sampling was performed from a patient who underwent chemoradiotherapy. These receptors were collected from a human donor with HPV-associated anogenital cancer.

In this sample, this clone turned up a few times. V is TRBV29-1 and J is TRBJ1-2; 7 bases align to TRBD1. The trim removed 4 bases at V and 4 bases at J, leaving 12 bases unmatched. Germline V gene lookup returns CDR1 SQVTM and CDR2 ANQGSEA. The CDR3 runs 15 residues. The CDR3 spells CSVATGEPRVYGYTF. The CDR3 DNA is TGCAGCGTTGCTACAGGGGAGCCTAGGGTCTATGGCTACACCTTC.

The J gene is TRBJ2-3, the V gene TRBV4-1, with a weak D call TRBD2 (5 bases). Between the trimmed V and J ends, which lost 2 bases and 1 base, there was a span of 16 bases. This CDR3 region has 17 residues. Per germline, CDR1 MGHRA and CDR2 YSYEKL. The CDR3 here is CASSQIRRVSGTDTQYF. CDR3 DNA sequence: TGCGCCAGCAGCCAAATCCGGCGGGTTAGCGGCACAGATACGCAGTATTTT.

The chain is built from TRBV18 and TRBJ1-5, with TRBD1 identical over 9 bases. The CDR3 length is 14 residues. V was pared by 3 bases and J by 4 bases, with 1 base of the junction left unmatched. Germline-derived CDR1 and CDR2 are KGHSH and LQKENI. For the CDR3, the DNA is TGTGCCAGCTCACCGGGACAGGGTAATCAGCCCCAGCATTTT. The encoded protein is CASSPGQGNQPQHF.

This rearrangement joins TRBV29-1 to TRBJ2-7, with 9 bases aligning to TRBD1. J lost 5 bases, V lost 5 bases, and 7 bases had no gene match. CDR1 is SQVTM and CDR2 is ANQGSEA in the germline V gene. This CDR3 region has 13 residues. The CDR3 coding sequence is TGCAGCGTTAAGGGACAGGGTGCCCACGAGCAGTACTTC. This translates into CSVKGQGAHEQYF.

This chain uses TRBV5-5 with TRBJ2-7; D is ambiguous. V shed 5 bases and J shed 2 bases, with 17 bases lying between them. This CDR3 has 15 amino acids. From germline, CDR1 is SGHKS and CDR2 YYEKEE (reference sequence). The chain's CDR3 is CASSLLPDGAYEQYF. CDR3 sequence (DNA): TGTGCCAGCAGTCTTCTTCCGGACGGAGCCTACGAGCAGTACTTC.

The chain combines TRBV27 with TRBJ2-2; TRBD2 matches 12 bases. Trimming took 5 bases from V and 5 from J; bases not matched to a gene: 21. The CDR3 has 21 amino acids. CDR1 and CDR2 from the germline V gene are MNHEY and SMNVEV (reference sequence). The CDR3 spells CASSRRGRSSGGAWSTGELFF. The DNA of the CDR3 is TGTGCCAGCAGTCGCAGGGGGCGGTCTAGCGGGGGGGCCTGGTCGACCGGGGAGCTGTTTTTT.

This clone has just a few counts. This rearrangement joins TRBV5-1 to TRBJ2-3; 11 nucleotides match TRBD2. V lost 4 bases to trimming and J lost 4 bases; unmatched junction nucleotides: 11. This CDR3 is built from 17 residues. Germline loops: CDR1 SGHRS, CDR2 YFSETQ. The CDR3 loop is CASSPTPSGGPSDTQYF. Here the CDR3 DNA reads TGCGCCAGCAGCCCAACACCTAGCGGGGGGCCGTCAGATACGCAGTATTTT.

This chain links TRBV9 with TRBJ1-1, with unresolved D. The CDR3 has 13 amino acids. V lost 4 bases and J lost 4, with 11 bases in between. Germline loops: CDR1 SGDLS, CDR2 YYNGEE. In DNA, the CDR3 is TGTGCCAGCAGCCCCCACCCGGGCACTGAAGCTTTCTTT. As protein: CASSPHPGTEAFF.

The J gene is TRBJ1-1, the V gene TRBV6-6, with D unresolved. This CDR3 region has 15 residues. Germline V gene lookup returns CDR1 MNHNY and CDR2 SVGAGI (reference sequence). V dropped 0 bases and J dropped 1 base, with 9 bases sitting between them. The DNA for the CDR3 is TGTGCCAGCAGTTACTCGATGGCCGGGAACACTGAAGCTTTCTTT. It is translated as CASSYSMAGNTEAFF.

This clone was detected a few times. The genes are TRBV30 and TRBJ1-3, with 8 bases identical to TRBD1. From germline, CDR1 is GTSNPN and CDR2 SVGIG (reference sequence). The CDR3 spans 17 residues. J gave up 0 bases and V 3 bases, and 10 bases lay outside the gene matches. In DNA form, the CDR3 reads TGTGCCTGGAGGCCTCCCCGGGACAGGTCCTCTGGAAACACCATATATTTT. Its protein product is CAWRPPRDRSSGNTIYF.

The CDR3, as DNA: TGTGCCAGCAGTTTGGCAGTTACGGCCGTTAGCAATCAGCCCCAGCATTTT. It encodes CASSLAVTAVSNQPQHF. The J gene is TRBJ1-5, the V gene TRBV28; D not certain. Germline CDR1 is MDHEN and CDR2 is SYDVKM. Trimming pared 3 bases from V and 0 bases from J, leaving 15 bases between. This CDR3 is 17 amino acids long. Full variable domain (missing parts from reference TRBV28 and TRBJ1-5): DVKVTQSSRYLVKRTGEKVFLECVQDMDHENMFWYRQDPGLGLRLIYFSYDVKMKEKGDIPEGYSVSREKKERFSLILESASTNQTSMYLCASSLAVTAVSNQPQHFGDGTRLSIL.

This sequence joins TRBV5-1 and TRBJ1-6; D is perhaps TRBD1 (5 bases). Germline V lookup: CDR1 SGHRS, CDR2 YFSETQ. The CDR3 sequence is 15 residues long. With 0 bases removed from V and 7 bases from J, the gap between germline ends came to 11 bases. The CDR3 sequence: CASSLVSGSNSPLHF. DNA of the CDR3: TGCGCCAGCAGCTTGGTTTCAGGGAGCAATTCACCCCTCCACTTT.

This clone was observed a handful of times. V is TRBV19 and J is TRBJ1-2, with 7 bases identical to TRBD1. V was clipped by 7 bases and J by 3 bases; unmatched bases: 8. The germline V gene has CDR1 LNHDA and CDR2 SQIVND (reference sequence). CDR3 size: 14 residues. DNA for the CDR3: TGTGCCAGTACCCTGACGACAGGGCACTATGGCTACACCTTC. Translated, it gives CASTLTTGHYGYTF.

V is TRBV29-1 and J is TRBJ2-7; the D gene could be TRBD1 or TRBD2 (5 bases each). CDR1 is SQVTM, CDR2 ANQGSEA, per germline. Trimming shortened V by 6 bases and J by 2 bases, and 11 bases separated the two germline ends. This CDR3 comprises 12 residues. CDR3 bases: TGCAGCGTGGGGGACGGACCCTACGAGCAGTACTTC. Amino acids: CSVGDGPYEQYF.

The chain links TRBV10-3 to TRBJ2-7; D gene uncertain. The CDR3 sequence is 15 residues long. Looked up from germline, CDR1 is ENHRY and CDR2 is SYGVKD. Trimming took 3 bases from V and 3 from J, leaving 15 bases between them. The CDR3 loop is CAISESPGSNYEQYF. The CDR3 DNA reads TGTGCCATCAGTGAATCTCCGGGTTCCAACTACGAGCAGTACTTC.